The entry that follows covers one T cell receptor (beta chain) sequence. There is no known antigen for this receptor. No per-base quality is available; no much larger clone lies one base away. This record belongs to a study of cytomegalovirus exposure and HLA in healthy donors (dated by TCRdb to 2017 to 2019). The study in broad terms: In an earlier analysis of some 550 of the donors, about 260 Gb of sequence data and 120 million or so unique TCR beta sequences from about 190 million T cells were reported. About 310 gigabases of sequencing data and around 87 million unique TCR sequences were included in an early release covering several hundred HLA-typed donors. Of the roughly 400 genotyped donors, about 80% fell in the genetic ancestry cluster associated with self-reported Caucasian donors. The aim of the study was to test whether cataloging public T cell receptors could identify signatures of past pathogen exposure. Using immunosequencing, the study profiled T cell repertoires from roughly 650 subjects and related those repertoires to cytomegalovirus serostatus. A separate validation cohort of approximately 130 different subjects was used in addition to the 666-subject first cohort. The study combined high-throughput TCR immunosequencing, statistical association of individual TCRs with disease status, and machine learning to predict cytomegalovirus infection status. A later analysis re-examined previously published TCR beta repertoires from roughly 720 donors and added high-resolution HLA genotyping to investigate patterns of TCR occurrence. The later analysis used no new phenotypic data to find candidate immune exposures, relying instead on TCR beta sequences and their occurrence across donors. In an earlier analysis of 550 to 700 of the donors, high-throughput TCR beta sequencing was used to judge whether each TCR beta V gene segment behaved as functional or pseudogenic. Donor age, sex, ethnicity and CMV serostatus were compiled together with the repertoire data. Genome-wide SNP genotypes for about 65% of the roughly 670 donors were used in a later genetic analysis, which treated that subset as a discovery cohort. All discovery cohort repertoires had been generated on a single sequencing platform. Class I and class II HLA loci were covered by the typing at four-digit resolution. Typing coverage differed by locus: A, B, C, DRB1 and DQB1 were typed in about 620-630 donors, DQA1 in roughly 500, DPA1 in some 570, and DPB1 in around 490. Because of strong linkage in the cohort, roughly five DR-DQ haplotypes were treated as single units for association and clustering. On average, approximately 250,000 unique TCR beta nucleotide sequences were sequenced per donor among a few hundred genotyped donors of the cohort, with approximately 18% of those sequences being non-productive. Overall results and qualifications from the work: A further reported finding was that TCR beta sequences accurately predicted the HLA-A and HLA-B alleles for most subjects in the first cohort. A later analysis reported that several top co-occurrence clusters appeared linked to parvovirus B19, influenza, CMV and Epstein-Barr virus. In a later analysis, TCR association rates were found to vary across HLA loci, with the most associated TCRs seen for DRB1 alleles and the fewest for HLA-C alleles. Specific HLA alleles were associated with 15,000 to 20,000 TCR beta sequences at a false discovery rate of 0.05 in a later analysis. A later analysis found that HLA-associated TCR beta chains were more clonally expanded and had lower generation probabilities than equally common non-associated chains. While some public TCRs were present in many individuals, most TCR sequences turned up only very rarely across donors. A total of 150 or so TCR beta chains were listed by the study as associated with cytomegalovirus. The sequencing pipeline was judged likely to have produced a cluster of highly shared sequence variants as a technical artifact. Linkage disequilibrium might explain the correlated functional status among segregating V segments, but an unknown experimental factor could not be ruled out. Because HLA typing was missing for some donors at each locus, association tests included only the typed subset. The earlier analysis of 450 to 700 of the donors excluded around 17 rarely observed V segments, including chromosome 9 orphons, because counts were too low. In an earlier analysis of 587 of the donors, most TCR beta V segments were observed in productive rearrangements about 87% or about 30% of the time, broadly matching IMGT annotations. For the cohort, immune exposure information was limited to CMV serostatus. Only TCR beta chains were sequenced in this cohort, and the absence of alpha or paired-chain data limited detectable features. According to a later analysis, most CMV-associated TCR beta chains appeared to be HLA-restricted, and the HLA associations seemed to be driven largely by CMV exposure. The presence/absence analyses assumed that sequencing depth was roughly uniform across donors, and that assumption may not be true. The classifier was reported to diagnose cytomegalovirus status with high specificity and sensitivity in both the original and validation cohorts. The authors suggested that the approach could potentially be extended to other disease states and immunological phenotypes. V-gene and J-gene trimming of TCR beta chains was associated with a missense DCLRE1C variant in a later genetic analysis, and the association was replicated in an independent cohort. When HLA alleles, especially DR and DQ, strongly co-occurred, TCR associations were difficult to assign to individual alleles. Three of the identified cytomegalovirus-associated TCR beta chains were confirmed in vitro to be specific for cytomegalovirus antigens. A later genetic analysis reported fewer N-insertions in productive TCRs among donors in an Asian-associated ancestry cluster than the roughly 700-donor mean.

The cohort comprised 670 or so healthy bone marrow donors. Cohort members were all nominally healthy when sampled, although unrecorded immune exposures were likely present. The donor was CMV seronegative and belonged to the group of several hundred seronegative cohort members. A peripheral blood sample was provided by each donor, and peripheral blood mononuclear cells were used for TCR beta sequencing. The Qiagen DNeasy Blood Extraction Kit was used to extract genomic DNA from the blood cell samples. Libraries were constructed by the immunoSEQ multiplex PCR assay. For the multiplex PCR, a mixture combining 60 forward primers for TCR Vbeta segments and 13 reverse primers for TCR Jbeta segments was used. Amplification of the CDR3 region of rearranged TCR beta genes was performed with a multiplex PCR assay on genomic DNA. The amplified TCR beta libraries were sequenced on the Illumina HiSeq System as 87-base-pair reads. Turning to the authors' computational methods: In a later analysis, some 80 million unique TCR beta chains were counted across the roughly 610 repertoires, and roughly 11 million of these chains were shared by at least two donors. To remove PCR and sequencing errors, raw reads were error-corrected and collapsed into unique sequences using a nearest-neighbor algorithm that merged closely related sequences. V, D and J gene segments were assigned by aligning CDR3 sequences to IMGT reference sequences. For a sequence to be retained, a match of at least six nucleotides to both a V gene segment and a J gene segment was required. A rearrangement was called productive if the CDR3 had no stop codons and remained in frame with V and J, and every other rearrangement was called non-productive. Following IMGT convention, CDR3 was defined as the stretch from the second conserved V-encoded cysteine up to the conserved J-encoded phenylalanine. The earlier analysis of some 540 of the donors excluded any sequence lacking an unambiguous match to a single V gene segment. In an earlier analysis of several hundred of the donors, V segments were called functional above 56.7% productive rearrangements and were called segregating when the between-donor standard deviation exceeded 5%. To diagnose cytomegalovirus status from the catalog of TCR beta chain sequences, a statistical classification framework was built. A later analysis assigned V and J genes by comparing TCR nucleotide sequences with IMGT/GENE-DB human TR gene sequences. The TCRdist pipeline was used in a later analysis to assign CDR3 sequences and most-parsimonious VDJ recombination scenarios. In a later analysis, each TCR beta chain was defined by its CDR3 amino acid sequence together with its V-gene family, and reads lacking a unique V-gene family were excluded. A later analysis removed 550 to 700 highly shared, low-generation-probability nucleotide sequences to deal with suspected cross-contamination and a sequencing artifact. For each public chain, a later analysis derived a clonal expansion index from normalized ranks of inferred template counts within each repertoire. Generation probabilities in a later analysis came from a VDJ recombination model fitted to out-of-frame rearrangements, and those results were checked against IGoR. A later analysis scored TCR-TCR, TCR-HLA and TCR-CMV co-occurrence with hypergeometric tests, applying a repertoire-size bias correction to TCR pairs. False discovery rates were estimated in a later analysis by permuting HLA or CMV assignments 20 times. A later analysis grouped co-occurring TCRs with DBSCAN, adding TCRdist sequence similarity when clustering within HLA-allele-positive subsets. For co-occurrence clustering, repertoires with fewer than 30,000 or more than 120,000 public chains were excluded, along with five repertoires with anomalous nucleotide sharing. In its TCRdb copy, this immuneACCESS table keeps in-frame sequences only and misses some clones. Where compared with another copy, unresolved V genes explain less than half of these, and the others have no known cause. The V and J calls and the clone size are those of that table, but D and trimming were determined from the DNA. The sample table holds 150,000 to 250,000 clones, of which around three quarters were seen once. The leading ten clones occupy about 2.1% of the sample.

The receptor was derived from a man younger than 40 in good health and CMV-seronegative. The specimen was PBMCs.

The base sequence is TGTGCCAGCAGTTACTCGGAGCGGGAGTTAAATGAGCAGTTCTTC. Its protein product is CASSYSERELNEQFF. The chain is encoded by TRBV6-5 joined to TRBJ2-1; 8 of the junction bases match TRBD2. Trimming removed 0 bases from V and 7 bases from J; the gene matches leave 5 bases unexplained. Counted from cysteine to phenylalanine, this CDR3 has 15 amino acids. Here the CDR3 DNA is all that survives: 45 bases in frame from base 1. The germline V gene supplies CDR1 MNHEY and CDR2 SVGAGI.